This is a list of T cell receptor beta chains from one sample in a study. TCRdb passed the RT-PCR reads through MiXCR, listing each CDR3 protein once. The sample includes almost 700,000 distinct CDR3 sequences, approximately 15% seen only once; the top ten take 3.6%. The sample comprised memory CD4+ T cells from blood. These receptors were taken from a female donor in good health, serving as a healthy control. CDR3s include the opening cysteine and the closing phenylalanine or tryptophan. A D gene is named only where the DNA matches it firmly. Size values are once, few and many counts, or a class for expanded clones, and some rows have none.

V gene	J gene	clone size	D gene	CDR3 DNA	CDR3 protein
TRBV5-1	TRBJ1-1	.	.	TGCGCCAGCAGCTCTCGAGTGGGCTCAGGGAACACTGAAGCTTTCTTT	CASSSRVGSGNTEAFF
TRBV12-3/TRBV12-4	TRBJ2-3	.	TRBD2	TGTGCCAGCAGGGGACTAGCGGGAGAACGTGTTAGCACAGATACGCAGTATTTT	CASRGLAGERVSTDTQYF
TRBV7-9	TRBJ2-7	few	TRBD2	TGTGCCAGCAGCTTAGCAGGCGGTGGGGCTAGCGGACCCTACGCGCAGTACTTC	CASSLAGGGASGPYAQYF
TRBV7-3	TRBJ1-6	.	.	TGTGCCAGCAGTCTAGTTGGACAGCCCTATAATTCACCCCTCCACTTT	CASSLVGQPYNSPLHF
TRBV11-2	TRBJ1-4	.	TRBD1	TGTGCCAGCAGCGGGACAGGGGTACGGTTTAATGAAAAACTGTTTTTT	CASSGTGVRFNEKLFF
TRBV4-3	TRBJ2-2	few	TRBD1	TGCGCCAGCAGCCAAGATAGGGGGCCGGGCACCGGGGAGCTGTTTTTT	CASSQDRGPGTGELFF
TRBV12-5	TRBJ2-3	.	TRBD2	TGTGCTAGTGGTACCTCCTTGGGTAGCGGGGGCTATAGCACAGATACGCAGTATTTT	CASGTSLGSGGYSTDTQYF
TRBV6-5	TRBJ2-7	many	TRBD2	TGTGCCAGCAGTTACGGCCTAGCGGGAGGATACGAGCAGTACTTC	CASSYGLAGGYEQYF
TRBV29-1	TRBJ1-2	.	.	TGCAGCGCCCGTGGCTCCGCAGGGTTCTCCTATGGCTACACCTTC	CSARGSAGFSYGYTF
TRBV10-3	TRBJ2-3	many	.	TGTGCCATCAAGGGGCGGGCGGGCACAGATACGCAGTATTTT	CAIKGRAGTDTQYF
TRBV6-1	TRBJ1-5	many	TRBD1	TGTGCCAGCAGTGGAGCAGGGGGTTCTAATAGCAATCAGCCCCAGCATTTT	CASSGAGGSNSNQPQHF